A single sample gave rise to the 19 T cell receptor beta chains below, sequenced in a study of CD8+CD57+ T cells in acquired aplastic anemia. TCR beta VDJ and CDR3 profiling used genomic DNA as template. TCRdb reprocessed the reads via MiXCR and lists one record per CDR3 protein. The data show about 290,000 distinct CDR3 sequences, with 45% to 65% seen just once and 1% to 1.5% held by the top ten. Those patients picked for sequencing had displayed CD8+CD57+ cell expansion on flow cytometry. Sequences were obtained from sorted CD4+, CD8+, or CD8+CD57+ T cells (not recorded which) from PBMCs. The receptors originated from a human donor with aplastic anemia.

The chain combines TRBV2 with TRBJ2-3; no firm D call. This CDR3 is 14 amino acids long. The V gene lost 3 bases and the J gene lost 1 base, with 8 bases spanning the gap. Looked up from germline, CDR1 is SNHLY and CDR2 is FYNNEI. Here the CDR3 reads CASSDTARTDTQYF. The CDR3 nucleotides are TGTGCCAGCAGTGACACGGCCCGCACAGATACGCAGTATTTT.

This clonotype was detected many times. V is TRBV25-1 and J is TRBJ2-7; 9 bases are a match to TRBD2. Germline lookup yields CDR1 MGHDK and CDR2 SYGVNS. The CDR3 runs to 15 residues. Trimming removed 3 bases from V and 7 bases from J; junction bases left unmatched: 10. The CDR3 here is CASSETAGGPREQYF. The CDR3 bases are TGTGCCAGCAGTGAGACTGCGGGAGGGCCTAGAGAGCAGTACTTC.

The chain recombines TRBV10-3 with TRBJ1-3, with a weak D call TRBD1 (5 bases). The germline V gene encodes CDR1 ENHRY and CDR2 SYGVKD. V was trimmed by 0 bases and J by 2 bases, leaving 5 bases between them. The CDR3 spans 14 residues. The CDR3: CAISESGAGNTIYF. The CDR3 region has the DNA TGTGCCATCAGTGAGTCAGGGGCTGGAAACACCATATATTTT.

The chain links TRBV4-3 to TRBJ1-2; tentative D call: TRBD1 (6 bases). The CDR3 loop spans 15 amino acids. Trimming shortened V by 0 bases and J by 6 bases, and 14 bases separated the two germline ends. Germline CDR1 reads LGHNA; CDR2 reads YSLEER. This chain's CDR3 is CASSQDATGLDGYTF. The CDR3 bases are TGCGCCAGCAGCCAAGATGCAACAGGGTTAGATGGCTACACCTTC.

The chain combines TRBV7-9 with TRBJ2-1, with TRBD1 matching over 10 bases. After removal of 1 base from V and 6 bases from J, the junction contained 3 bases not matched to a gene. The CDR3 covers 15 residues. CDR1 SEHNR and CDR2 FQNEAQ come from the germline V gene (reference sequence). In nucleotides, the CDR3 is TGTGCCAGCAGCTTAGGACAGGGGGCGCGCAATGAGCAGTTCTTC. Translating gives CASSLGQGARNEQFF.

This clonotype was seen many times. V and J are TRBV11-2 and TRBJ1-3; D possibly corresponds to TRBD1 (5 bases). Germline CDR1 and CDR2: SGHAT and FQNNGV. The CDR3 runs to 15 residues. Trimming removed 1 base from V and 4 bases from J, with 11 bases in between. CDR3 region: CASSLVGTLGNTIYF. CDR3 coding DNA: TGTGCCAGCAGCTTAGTAGGGACTCTAGGAAACACCATATATTTT. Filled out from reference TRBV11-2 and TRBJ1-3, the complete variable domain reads EAGVAQSPRYKIIEKRQSVAFWCNPISGHATLYWYQQILGQGPKLLIQFQNNGVVDDSQLPKDRFSAERLKGVDSTLKIQPAKLEDSAVYLCASSLVGTLGNTIYFGEGSWLTVV.

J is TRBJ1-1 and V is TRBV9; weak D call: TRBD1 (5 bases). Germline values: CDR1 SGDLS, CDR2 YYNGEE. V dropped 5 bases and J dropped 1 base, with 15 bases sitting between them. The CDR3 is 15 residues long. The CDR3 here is CASSRAGTPNTEAFF. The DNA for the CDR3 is TGTGCCAGCAGTCGAGCCGGGACCCCGAACACTGAAGCTTTCTTT. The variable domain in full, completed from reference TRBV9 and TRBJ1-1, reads DSGVTQTPKHLITATGQRVTLRCSPRSGDLSVYWYQQSLDQGLQFLIQYYNGEERAKGNILERFSAQQFPDLHSELNLSSLELGDSALYFCASSRAGTPNTEAFFGQGTRLTVV.

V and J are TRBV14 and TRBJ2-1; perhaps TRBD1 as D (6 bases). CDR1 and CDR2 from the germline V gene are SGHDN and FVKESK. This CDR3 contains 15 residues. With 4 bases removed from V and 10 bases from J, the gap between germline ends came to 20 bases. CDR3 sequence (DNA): TGTGCCAGCAGCCCTTCGGCGGGTTCAGGGGTAGAGCAGTTCTTC. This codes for CASSPSAGSGVEQFF.

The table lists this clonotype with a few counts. The CDR3 nucleotides are TGCAGTGCTAGAGATCGCCTGAGTGATTGGTACGAGCAGTACTTC. This codes for CSARDRLSDWYEQYF. This chain uses TRBV20-1 with TRBJ2-7; no reliable D call. The CDR3 has 15 amino acids. The germline V gene has CDR1 DFQATT and CDR2 SNEGSKA (reference sequence). V was trimmed by 0 bases and J by 4 bases, leaving 16 bases between them.

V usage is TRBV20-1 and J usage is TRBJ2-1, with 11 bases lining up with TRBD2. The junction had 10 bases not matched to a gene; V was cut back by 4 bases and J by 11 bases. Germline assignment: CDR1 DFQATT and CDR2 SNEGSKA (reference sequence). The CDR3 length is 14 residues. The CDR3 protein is CSATGLADQMKQFF. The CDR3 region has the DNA TGCAGTGCTACGGGACTAGCGGACCAAATGAAGCAGTTCTTC.

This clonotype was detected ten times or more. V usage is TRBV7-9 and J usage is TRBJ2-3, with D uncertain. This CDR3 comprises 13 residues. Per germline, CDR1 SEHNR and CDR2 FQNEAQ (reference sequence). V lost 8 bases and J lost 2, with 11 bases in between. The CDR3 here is CASRSQNTDTQYF. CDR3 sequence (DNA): TGTGCCAGCCGCTCGCAGAACACAGATACGCAGTATTTT.

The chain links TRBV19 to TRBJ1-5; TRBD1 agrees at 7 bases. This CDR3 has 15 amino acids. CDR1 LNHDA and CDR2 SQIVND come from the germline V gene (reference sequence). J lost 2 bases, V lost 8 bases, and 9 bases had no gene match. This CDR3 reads CASGNRGRGNQPQHF. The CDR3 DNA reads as TGTGCCAGTGGAAACAGGGGTCGAGGCAATCAGCCCCAGCATTTT.

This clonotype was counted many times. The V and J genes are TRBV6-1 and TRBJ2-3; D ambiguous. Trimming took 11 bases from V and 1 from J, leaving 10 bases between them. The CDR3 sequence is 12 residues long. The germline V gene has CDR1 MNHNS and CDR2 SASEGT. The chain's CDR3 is CAARRGTDTQYF. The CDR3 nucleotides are TGTGCCGCGAGGCGAGGCACAGATACGCAGTATTTT.

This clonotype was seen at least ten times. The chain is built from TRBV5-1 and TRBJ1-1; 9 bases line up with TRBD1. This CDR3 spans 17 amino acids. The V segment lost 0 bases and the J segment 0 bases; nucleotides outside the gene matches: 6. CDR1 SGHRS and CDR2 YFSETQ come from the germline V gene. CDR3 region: CASSLGDRDPMNTEAFF. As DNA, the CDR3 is TGCGCCAGCAGCTTGGGGGACAGGGACCCGATGAACACTGAAGCTTTCTTT.

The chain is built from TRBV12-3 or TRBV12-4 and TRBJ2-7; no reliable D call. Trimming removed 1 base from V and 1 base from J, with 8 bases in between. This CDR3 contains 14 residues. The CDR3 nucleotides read TGTGCCAGCAGTTTAGGACGGTTATCCTACGAGCAGTACTTC. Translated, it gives CASSLGRLSYEQYF.

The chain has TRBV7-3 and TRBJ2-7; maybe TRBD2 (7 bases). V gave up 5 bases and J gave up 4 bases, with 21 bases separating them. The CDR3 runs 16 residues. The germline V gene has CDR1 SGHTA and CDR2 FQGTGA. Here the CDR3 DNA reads TGTGCCAGCAGCCAAGATCCGGGGGGCCGGACTTACGAGCAGTACTTC. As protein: CASSQDPGGRTYEQYF.

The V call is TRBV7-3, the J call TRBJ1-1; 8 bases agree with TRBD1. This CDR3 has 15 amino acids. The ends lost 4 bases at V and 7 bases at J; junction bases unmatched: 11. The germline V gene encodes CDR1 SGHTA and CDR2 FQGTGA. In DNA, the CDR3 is TGTGCCAGCAGCTCGTCCCGGGACAGGAGTCATGAAGCTTTCTTT. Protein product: CASSSSRDRSHEAFF.

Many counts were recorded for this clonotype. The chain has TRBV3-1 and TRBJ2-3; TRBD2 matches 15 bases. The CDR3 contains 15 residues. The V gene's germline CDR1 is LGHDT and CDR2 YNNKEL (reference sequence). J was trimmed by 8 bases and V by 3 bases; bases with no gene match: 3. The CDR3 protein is CASSQPGLAGGTQYF. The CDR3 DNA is TGTGCCAGCAGCCAGCCGGGACTAGCGGGGGGTACGCAGTATTTT.

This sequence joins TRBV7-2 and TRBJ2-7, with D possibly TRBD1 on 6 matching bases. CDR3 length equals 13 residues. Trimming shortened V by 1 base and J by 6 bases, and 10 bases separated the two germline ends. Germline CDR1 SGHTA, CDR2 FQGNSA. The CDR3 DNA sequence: TGTGCCAGCAGCTTAGGGGGGCCGGTCGAGCAGTACTTC. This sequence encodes CASSLGGPVEQYF.